This passage covers 7 T cell receptor beta chains from one sample sequenced in a study of shared clonotypes between healthy human individuals. Sequenced by immunoSEQ multiplex PCR; TCRdb stores in-frame clones only, minus some. The table has over a million clones, roughly 96% seen once; the top ten hold approximately 1%. The sequenced sample consisted of naive CD4+ T cells sorted from blood. The subset was: CD45RA+ positively selected. Receptor source: a man aged 25-45 years in good health.

This chain links TRBV4-3 with TRBJ1-4; tentatively, D is TRBD1 (5 bases). V shed 5 bases and J shed 6 bases, with 16 bases lying between them. Germline assignment: CDR1 LGHNA and CDR2 YSLEER. This CDR3 comprises 15 residues. The CDR3: CASSSGLGDDEKLFF. Here the CDR3 DNA reads TGCGCCAGCAGCTCAGGATTAGGGGATGATGAAAAACTGTTTTTT.

V is TRBV4-1 and J is TRBJ2-7; no firm D call. Trimming left V 4 bases short and J 2 bases short, with 18 bases between. The CDR3 is 16 residues long. Germline V CDR1 and CDR2: MGHRA, YSYEKL. The CDR3 sequence is CASSPLRAAQTYEQYF. The CDR3 bases are TGCGCCAGCAGCCCCCTTCGGGCGGCCCAGACCTACGAGCAGTACTTC.

The chain joins TRBV10-2 to TRBJ1-5; tentative D call: TRBD1 (6 bases). Germline V lookup: CDR1 WSHSY, CDR2 SAAADI. The CDR3 length is 13 residues. V lost 6 bases, J lost 4 bases, and 10 bases lay in between. The CDR3 sequence: CASSSGQNQPQHF. CDR3 bases: TGCGCCAGCAGCAGCGGACAGAATCAGCCCCAGCATTTT.

The chain has TRBV7-2 and TRBJ1-3, with a possible D match to TRBD1 (6 bases). The CDR3 is 16 amino acids. The germline gives CDR1 SGHTA, CDR2 FQGNSA. V gave up 2 bases and J gave up 4 bases, with 15 bases separating them. The CDR3, as DNA: TGTGCCAGCAGCTTACAGGGGAATCTTCCCGGAAACACCATATATTTT. Its protein is CASSLQGNLPGNTIYF.

The chain has TRBV5-1 and TRBJ2-7; 11 bases line up with TRBD2. V dropped 1 base and J dropped 3; count of bases not matched to a gene: 3. From germline, CDR1 is SGHRS and CDR2 YFSETQ. The CDR3 is 15 residues long. CDR3 coding DNA: TGCGCCAGCAGCTTGACGACTAGCGGGGACTACGAGCAGTACTTC. Amino acid sequence: CASSLTTSGDYEQYF.

CDR3 protein: CASSSGQSTEAFF. CDR3 in DNA: TGTGCCAGCAGCTCTGGCCAAAGCACTGAAGCTTTCTTT. This sequence joins TRBV6-5 and TRBJ1-1; D gene unclear. CDR1 MNHEY and CDR2 SVGAGI come from the germline V gene. Trimming left V 6 bases short and J 4 bases short, with 12 bases between. The CDR3 length is 13 residues.

The chain has TRBV4-3 and TRBJ2-1, with D unclear. Germline CDR1 is LGHNA and CDR2 is YSLEER. V was cut by 4 bases and J by 3 bases, with 13 bases left in between. This CDR3 is built from 15 residues. CDR3 sequence reads: CASSRLREFYNEQFF. CDR3 DNA sequence: TGCGCCAGCAGCCGCCTTAGAGAATTCTACAATGAGCAGTTCTTC.